This T cell receptor (beta chain) was captured in a study of CD8 T cells in Susac syndrome. Whole-study results and caveats: Regarding the TCR sequencing and HLA analysis, the study admitted that a relatively small number of individuals were involved.

After extraction with the RNeasy kit, about 0.45 to 1 ug of the RNA was reverse transcribed using random hexamers. By means of immunoSEQ multiplex PCR, TCR beta CDR3 spanning 54 Vbeta and 13 Jbeta underwent amplification. TCRdb ran MiXCR on the immunoSEQ multiplex PCR reads and lists one entry per CDR3 protein. The sample records around 140,000 distinct CDR3 sequences, less than 95% being singletons. Comment on this clonotype: Its target is not known.

While serving as controls, healthy donors were matched for age and sex. The authors negatively isolated CD8+ and CD4+ T cells and FACS-enriched TEMRA cells. This TCR was sampled from a human donor in good health. The specimen sequenced was CD4+ T cells from PBMCs.

CDR3 DNA: TGCAGCGTTGTGGCCCCTAGCGGCTACAATGAGCAGTTCTTC. It translates to CSVVAPSGYNEQFF. V gene TRBV29-1 combines with J gene TRBJ2-1, with TRBD2 identical over 7 bases. V lost 4 bases, J lost 3 bases, and 6 bases stayed unmatched. Germline CDR1 and CDR2: SQVTM and ANQGSEA. This CDR3 has 14 residues.